The entry below describes one T cell receptor beta chain. This clone was counted only a few times. Its antigen is still unknown. It has no much larger one-base neighbor in the sample; base qualities were not kept. TCR CDR3 regions were amplified from genomic DNA by multiplex PCR using the deep immunoSEQ assay. For each cell subset, the extracted genomic DNA was distributed evenly across all wells of several immunoSEQ 96-well plates, and each plate served as one replicate. For sorted subsets, each replicate PCR was loaded with approximately 200 ng genomic DNA, equivalent to 30,000 or so T cell genomes. The purified libraries were quantified using a Qubit 3.0 fluorometer, sized with a Bioanalyzer 2100, and then quantified again using the KAPA Library Quantification kit. Every immunoSEQ 96-well plate was sequenced on a separate single-read 150-cycle Illumina NextSeq 550 flow cell. The study's processing was this. The immunoSEQ output contained only junctional sequences without quality scores, so filtering could not match that applied to full-length reads. Sequences were annotated with PyIR, a Python wrapper for IgBLAST v1.9, and V/J genes and CDR3 were assigned using IMGT germline references. Reads were filtered out if the reads had weak V/J assignments (E-value above 1e-6), no CDR3, stop codons, out-of-frame junctions, or ambiguous translated residues. V3J clonotypes were defined as sequences sharing an identical inferred V gene, J gene, and CDR3 amino acid sequence. The percentage overlap between two repertoires was calculated by dividing the number of shared unique clonotypes by the size of the smaller repertoire. Three approaches were used to assess repertoire richness: RTK rarefaction, the Chao1 estimator, and Recon v2.1 estimates of unobserved clonotypes. For all TCRbeta clonotypes obtained by the gDNA method from a handful of donors, generation probabilities were computed with OLGA. As stored in TCRdb, this immuneACCESS dataset retains in-frame rearrangements with V and J assigned. A fraction of the clones does not appear; measured against another copy, unresolved V genes explain less than half of the discrepancy, and the remainder lacks a known reason. V and J calls and clone size are given by that table; D and trimming were obtained from the DNA. This sample gives about 2 million clones in total; 85% to 95% of them show up just once. 0.1% to 0.15% of the sample belongs to the ten largest clones.

This sample is part of a study of shared clonotypes between healthy human individuals (dated by TCRdb to the early 2020s). Regarding the research as a whole: Two women and three men aged 18 to 49 years were included in the cohort. Per donor, three plates each were used for CD4 naive and CD4 memory, two for CD8 naive, and one for CD8 memory. Blood TCR repertoires of five healthy adults were deeply sequenced to estimate repertoire size and the extent of clonotype sharing between individuals. To increase sequencing depth and limit assay-specific biases, different laboratories used diverse techniques to prepare libraries and sequence TCR repertoires. Each donor's leukapheresis produced roughly between roughly 0.85 and 9.5 billion PBMCs.

Summary of the overall study and its limitations: Pairwise subsampling led to the expectation that sequencing depth would affect the degree of clonotype sharing among donors. Clonotypes shared by all four sorted-subset donors showed higher generation probabilities than non-shared clonotypes. The genetic and exposure-history diversity represented was limited by the small number of donors. Naive subsets generally had larger estimated clonotype richness than memory subsets did. Sampling was restricted to blood, and TCR repertoires in tissue are likely to differ from TCR repertoires in blood. Rarefaction of sorted-subset datasets indicated incomplete sequencing despite the large sequencing depth. When four donors were compared, the shared fraction of clonotypes was 5% to 6.5% for naive CD4, 3% to 4% for naive CD8, 2% to 2.5% for memory CD4, and approximately 0.4% for memory CD8.

Healthy HIV-negative adults with no recently reported acute infections or vaccinations were included as donors. All donors were Caucasian adults living in Nashville, Tennessee, USA. CD4+ T cells were enriched through magnetic negative selection, after which naive cells were positively selected on CD45RA and the remaining negative fraction served as the memory subset. After blood collection by leukapheresis, PBMCs were isolated using Ficoll-Histopaque density gradient centrifugation and then cryopreserved in the vapor phase of liquid nitrogen. Purity and quantity of every magnetically sorted T cell population were checked by analytical flow cytometry. From each sorted fraction, genomic DNA was isolated and quantified by UV absorbance on a Nanodrop 2000c. As encoded in the germline V gene, CDR1 is MNHNS while CDR2 is SASEGT. V is shortened by 4 bases, J by 6 bases, and the region joining them spans 13 bases. Including the terminal cysteine and phenylalanine, the CDR3 comprises 15 residues. The sequence is cut down to CDR3 DNA, 45 bases in frame from base 1.

This TCR derives from a man aged 18 to 29 in good health. Input material: naive CD4+ T cells sorted from blood. The cell subset or site tag for this specimen amounts to: CD45RA+ positively selected. The chain couples TRBV6-1 to TRBJ1-6; D gene: possibly TRBD1, on 6 matching bases. The DNA sequence is TGTGCCAGCAGTGTCACAAGGGGGGGTAATTCACCCCTCCACTTT. It encodes CASSVTRGGNSPLHF.